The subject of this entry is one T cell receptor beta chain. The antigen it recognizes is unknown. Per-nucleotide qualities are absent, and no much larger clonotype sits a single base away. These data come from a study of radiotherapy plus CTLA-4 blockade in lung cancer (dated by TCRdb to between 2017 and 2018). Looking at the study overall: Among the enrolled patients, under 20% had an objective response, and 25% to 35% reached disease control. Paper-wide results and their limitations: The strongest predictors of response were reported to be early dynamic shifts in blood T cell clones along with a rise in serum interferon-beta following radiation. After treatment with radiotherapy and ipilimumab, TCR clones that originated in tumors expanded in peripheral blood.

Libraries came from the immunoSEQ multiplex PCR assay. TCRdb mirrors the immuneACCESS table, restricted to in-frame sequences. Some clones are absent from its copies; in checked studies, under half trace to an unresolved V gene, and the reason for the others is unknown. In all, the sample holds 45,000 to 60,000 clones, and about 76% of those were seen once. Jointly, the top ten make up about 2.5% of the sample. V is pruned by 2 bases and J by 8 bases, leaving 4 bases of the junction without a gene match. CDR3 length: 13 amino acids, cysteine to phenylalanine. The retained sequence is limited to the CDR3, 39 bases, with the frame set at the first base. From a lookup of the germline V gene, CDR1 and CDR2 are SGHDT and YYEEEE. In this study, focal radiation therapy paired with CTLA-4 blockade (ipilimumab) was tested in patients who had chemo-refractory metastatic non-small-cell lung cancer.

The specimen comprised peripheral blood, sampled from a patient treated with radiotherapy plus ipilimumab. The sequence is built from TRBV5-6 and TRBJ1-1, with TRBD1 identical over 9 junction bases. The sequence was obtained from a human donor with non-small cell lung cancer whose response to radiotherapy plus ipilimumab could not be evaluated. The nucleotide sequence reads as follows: TGTGCCAGCAGCTTTGGACAGGGGACCGAAGCTTTCTTT. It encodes CASSFGQGTEAFF.